This TCR beta chain was obtained from a study of blood T cell repertoires in COVID-19. Background on the study: Samples came from the United States, Italy and Spain, spanning acute and convalescent COVID-19. From T cells, B-cell-depleted T cells, or PBMCs came the material, which was cDNA or gDNA.

In the original processing: Nucleated cell counts were estimated from reference gene primer amplification. Here immunoSEQ multiplex PCR was the method, and the copy in TCRdb shows in-frame clones only, minus some. V and J calls plus clone size are reproduced from that table; the DNA served to infer D and trimming. Among about 240,000 clones listed, approximately 90% were seen once. Germline CDR1 reads SGHAT; CDR2 reads FQNNGV. The CDR3 length is 13 residues. The germline V and J ends were trimmed by 5 bases and 5 bases, with 12 bases remaining between them. This clone was found once. The specimen was peripheral blood. The origin of this receptor is a man aged 55 to 70 who had recovered from COVID-19. This chain uses TRBV11-2 with TRBJ2-5, with D perhaps matching TRBD1 (5 bases). As DNA, the CDR3 is TGTGCCAGCAGCCGCGCAGGGAAGGAGACCCAGTACTTC. It yields the protein CASSRAGKETQYF.